The clone carrying this T cell receptor (beta chain) was detected many times. Its antigen remains unknown. Trimming took off 0 bases at V and 3 bases at J, with 9 bases between the two ends. This CDR3 is built from 15 residues. CDR1 and CDR2 from the germline V gene are SGDLS and YYNGEE. The data originate from a study of blood T cells in healthy people across ages. The study's findings and limits: No one knew whether donors had CMV, which possibly confounded expanded clonotype changes.

Through a sample-barcoded 5' primer and a J-beta primer mix, a second PCR was run for about 6 to 12 cycles. TCRdb reanalysed the 5' RACE reads using MiXCR and keeps one entry per CDR3 protein. The repertoire consists of around 650,000 distinct CDR3 sequences, with approximately 30% occurring once and the leading ten covering 15%. The source material was blood. The chain has TRBV9 and TRBJ2-2, with D uncertain. The receptor's source is a woman of 80 years or more in good health. CDR3 amino acids: CASSVDDTYTGELFF. The CDR3 DNA sequence: TGTGCCAGCAGCGTAGATGACACATACACCGGGGAGCTGTTTTTT.